One sample yielded the 10 T cell receptor beta chains listed below, sequenced in a study of blood T cell repertoires in COVID-19. Assay: immunoSEQ multiplex PCR; the TCRdb copy retains only in-frame clones and omits some. The table lists 90,000 to 120,000 clones, approximately 88% of them singletons. Sequencing was done on a sample of peripheral blood. The receptor source for this set is a human donor in a cohort sampled during active COVID-19.

Note on this clone: This sample includes further DNA sequences coding for the same CDR3. The chain couples TRBV5-1 to TRBJ2-5, with 7 nucleotides matching TRBD2. The CDR3 totals 13 residues. Trimming at V came to 2 bases and at J to 5 bases, leaving 3 bases not matched to a gene. Germline CDR1 SGHRS, CDR2 YFSETQ. This CDR3 reads CASSFGRAETQYF. CDR3 coding DNA: TGCGCCAGCAGCTTTGGGAGGGCGGAGACCCAGTACTTC.

The chain links TRBV7-2 to TRBJ1-1, with D hard to call. The CDR3 length is 15 residues. V was cut by 1 base and J by 1 base, with 10 bases left in between. Germline V gives CDR1 SGHTA, CDR2 FQGNSA. The CDR3: CASSLGQAGNTEAFF. The CDR3 DNA reads as TGTGCCAGCAGCTTAGGTCAGGCAGGGAACACTGAAGCTTTCTTT.

The genes are TRBV6-6 and TRBJ2-1, with TRBD2 identical over 8 bases. Looked up from germline, CDR1 is MNHNY and CDR2 is SVGAGI (reference sequence). J was trimmed by 0 bases and V by 6 bases; bases with no gene match: 4. This CDR3 region has 15 residues. CDR3 protein: CASRPGGSSYNEQFF. The CDR3 DNA reads TGTGCCAGCAGGCCGGGGGGGAGCTCCTACAATGAGCAGTTCTTC.

The chain uses TRBV3-1 (or the pseudogene TRBV3-2) and TRBJ1-4, with D uncertain. The CDR3 extends over 14 amino acids. Germline V gene lookup returns CDR1 LGHDT and CDR2 YNNKEL (reference sequence). Trimming stripped 1 base from V and 4 bases from J, with 7 bases between. The CDR3 reads CASSQGVVNEKLFF. CDR3 in DNA: TGTGCCAGCAGCCAAGGAGTGGTTAATGAAAAACTGTTTTTT.

The V gene is TRBV11-2, the J gene TRBJ1-2; a weak D match, TRBD1 (6 bases). Germline loops: CDR1 SGHAT, CDR2 FQNNGV. CDR3 length equals 12 residues. V was cut by 4 bases and J by 8 bases, with 11 bases left in between. The CDR3 protein is CASSSDRMGYTF. The CDR3 DNA is TGTGCCAGCAGCTCTGACAGGATGGGCTACACCTTC.

The sample holds one count of this clone. Germline and junction disagree at one end, which may indicate a read error. J is TRBJ2-4 and V is TRBV6-1; 11 positions match TRBD1. From germline, CDR1 is MNHNS and CDR2 SASEGT. The length of the CDR3 is 14 residues. Written as DNA, the CDR3 is TGTGCCAGCAGCGAAGGGACAGGGGGAAACATTCAGTACTTC. It specifies CASSEGTGGNIQYF.

The gene calls are TRBV9 and TRBJ1-1; no clear D. Germline V gives CDR1 SGDLS, CDR2 YYNGEE. CDR3 length: 16 amino acids. The V end was cut by 0 bases, the J end by 0 bases, with 12 bases between. The CDR3 sequence: CASSVGPGGLNTEAFF. CDR3 nucleotides: TGTGCCAGCAGCGTAGGACCAGGTGGCTTGAACACTGAAGCTTTCTTT. Together with reference TRBV9 and TRBJ1-1, the CDR3 gives the full variable domain: DSGVTQTPKHLITATGQRVTLRCSPRSGDLSVYWYQQSLDQGLQFLIQYYNGEERAKGNILERFSAQQFPDLHSELNLSSLELGDSALYFCASSVGPGGLNTEAFFGQGTRLTVV.

The chain carries TRBV10-3 and TRBJ2-1; TRBD2 aligns across 9 bases. This CDR3 has 15 residues. Germline CDR1 is ENHRY and CDR2 is SYGVKD. J was trimmed by 0 bases and V by 6 bases; bases with no gene match: 3. DNA of the CDR3: TGTGCCATCAGCTATAGCGGGAGCTCCTACAATGAGCAGTTCTTC. It encodes CAISYSGSSYNEQFF.

The chain has TRBV6-5 and TRBJ1-1; 9 bases match TRBD1. This CDR3 comprises 13 residues. V lost 8 bases to trimming and J lost 5 bases; unmatched junction nucleotides: 6. CDR1 and CDR2 from the germline V gene are MNHEY and SVGAGI. The DNA of the CDR3 is TGTGCCAGCGGGGGGACAGGGAGGACTGAAGCTTTCTTT. Its protein is CASGGTGRTEAFF.

This clone has just a few counts. This sequence joins TRBV5-1 and TRBJ2-1; D not resolved. Trimming pared 5 bases from V and 0 bases from J, leaving 9 bases between. Germline V CDR1 and CDR2: SGHRS, YFSETQ. The CDR3 covers 14 residues. The CDR3 reads CASSLADSYNEQFF. CDR3 nucleotides: TGCGCCAGCAGTCTCGCAGACTCCTACAATGAGCAGTTCTTC.